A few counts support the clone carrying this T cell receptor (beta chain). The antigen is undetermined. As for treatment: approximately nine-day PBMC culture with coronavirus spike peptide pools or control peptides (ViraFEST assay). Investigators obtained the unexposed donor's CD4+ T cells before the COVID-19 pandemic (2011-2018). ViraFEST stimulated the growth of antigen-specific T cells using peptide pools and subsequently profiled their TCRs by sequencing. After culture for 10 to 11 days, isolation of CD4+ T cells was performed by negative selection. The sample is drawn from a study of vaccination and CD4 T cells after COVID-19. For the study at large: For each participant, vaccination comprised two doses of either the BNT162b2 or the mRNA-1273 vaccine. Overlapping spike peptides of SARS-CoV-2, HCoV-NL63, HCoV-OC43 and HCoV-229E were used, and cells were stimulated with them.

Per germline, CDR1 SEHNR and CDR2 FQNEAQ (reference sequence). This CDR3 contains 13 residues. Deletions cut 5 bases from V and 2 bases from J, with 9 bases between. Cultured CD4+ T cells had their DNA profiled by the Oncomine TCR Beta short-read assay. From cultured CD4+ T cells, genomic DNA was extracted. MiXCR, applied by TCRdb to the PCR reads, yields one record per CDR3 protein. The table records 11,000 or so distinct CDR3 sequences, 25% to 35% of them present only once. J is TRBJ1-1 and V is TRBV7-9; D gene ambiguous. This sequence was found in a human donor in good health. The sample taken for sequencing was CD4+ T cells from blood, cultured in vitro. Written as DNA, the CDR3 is TGTGCCAGCAGCCCGAAGGGTAACACTGAAGCTTTCTTT. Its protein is CASSPKGNTEAFF.